This T cell receptor (beta chain) appears in the sequencing data of a study of metastatic and nonmetastatic thyroid tumors. Study-wide context: It was across blood and tumor or nodule tissue from malignant and benign thyroid patients that repertoires were compared. General observations from the study: Significantly greater TCR beta diversity was reportedly found in malignant thyroid tumors than in benign nodules (in blood and tumor).

With 7 bases removed from V and 1 base from J, the gap between germline ends came to 18 bases. This CDR3 has 16 amino acids. Germline CDR1 and CDR2: SGDLS and YYNGEE. As processed by the authors: The study's classifier, a distant-metastasis tool for papillary thyroid cancer, was built using CDR3 differences across clinicopathological groups. With MiXCR, TCRdb called clones anew from the PCR reads. Here the V and J calls rest on TCRdb's processing, not on the authors' analysis. This table holds about 13,000 clones, around a quarter found once. This clone was counted ten times or more. Its antigen is unknown. This same CDR3 is encoded by further DNA sequences in the sample. No treatment had been given to any patient before thyroid surgery.

The source material was blood. The TCR sequence derives from a male donor with papillary thyroid cancer or a benign thyroid nodule (not recorded which). Some clones in this sample may be carry-over from other donors' samples. The V gene is TRBV9, the J gene TRBJ1-5, with TRBD1 as a possible D gene (5 bases). In DNA, the CDR3 is TGTGCCAGCTCACCGGGACCCCAAGTAAGCAATCAGCCCCAGCATTTT. This codes for CASSPGPQVSNQPQHF.